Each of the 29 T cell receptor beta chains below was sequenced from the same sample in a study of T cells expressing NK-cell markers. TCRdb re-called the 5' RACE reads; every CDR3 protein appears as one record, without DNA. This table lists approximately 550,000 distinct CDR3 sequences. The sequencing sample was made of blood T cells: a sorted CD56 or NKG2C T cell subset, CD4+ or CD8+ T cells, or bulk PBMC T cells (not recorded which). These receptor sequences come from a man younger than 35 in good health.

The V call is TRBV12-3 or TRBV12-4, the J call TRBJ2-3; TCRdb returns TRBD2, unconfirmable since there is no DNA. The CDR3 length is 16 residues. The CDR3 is CASSPTWSGSADTQYF.

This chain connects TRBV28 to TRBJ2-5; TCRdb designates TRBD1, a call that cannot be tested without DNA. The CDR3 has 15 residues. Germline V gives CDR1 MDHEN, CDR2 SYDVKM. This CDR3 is CASSPLGQGSQTQYF. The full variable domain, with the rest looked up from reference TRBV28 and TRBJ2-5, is DVKVTQSSRYLVKRTGEKVFLECVQDMDHENMFWYRQDPGLGLRLIYFSYDVKMKEKGDIPEGYSVSREKKERFSLILESASTNQTSMYLCASSPLGQGSQTQYFGPGTRLLVL.

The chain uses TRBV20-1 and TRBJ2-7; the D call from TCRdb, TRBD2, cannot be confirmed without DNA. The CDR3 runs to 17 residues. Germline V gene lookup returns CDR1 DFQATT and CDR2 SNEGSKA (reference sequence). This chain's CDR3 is CSARSGLAGLPWNEQYF.

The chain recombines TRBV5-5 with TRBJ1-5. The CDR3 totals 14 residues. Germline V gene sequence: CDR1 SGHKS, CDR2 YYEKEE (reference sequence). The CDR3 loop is CASSLAGKDQPQHF.

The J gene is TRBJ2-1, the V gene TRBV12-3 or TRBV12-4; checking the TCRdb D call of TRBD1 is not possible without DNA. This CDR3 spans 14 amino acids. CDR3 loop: CASSFSRVINEQFF.

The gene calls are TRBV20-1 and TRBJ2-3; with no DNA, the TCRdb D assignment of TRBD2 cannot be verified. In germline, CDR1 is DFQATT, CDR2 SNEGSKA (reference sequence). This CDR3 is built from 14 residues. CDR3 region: CSALLPRDGDTQYF.

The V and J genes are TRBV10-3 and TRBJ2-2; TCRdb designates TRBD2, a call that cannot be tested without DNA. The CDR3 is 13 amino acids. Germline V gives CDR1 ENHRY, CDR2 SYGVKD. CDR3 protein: CAITREGAGELFF.

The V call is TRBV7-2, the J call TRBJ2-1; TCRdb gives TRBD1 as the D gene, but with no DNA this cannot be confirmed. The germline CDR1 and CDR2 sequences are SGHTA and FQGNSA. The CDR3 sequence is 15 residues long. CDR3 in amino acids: CASRKDRTNYNEQFF.

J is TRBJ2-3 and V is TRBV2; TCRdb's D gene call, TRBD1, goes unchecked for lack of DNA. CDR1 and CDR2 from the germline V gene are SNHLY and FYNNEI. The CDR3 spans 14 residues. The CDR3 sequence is CASSDRDRTDTQYF.

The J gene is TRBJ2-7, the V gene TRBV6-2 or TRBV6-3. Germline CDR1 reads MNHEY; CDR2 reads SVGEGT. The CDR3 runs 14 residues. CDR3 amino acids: CASSYTNPPYEQYF.

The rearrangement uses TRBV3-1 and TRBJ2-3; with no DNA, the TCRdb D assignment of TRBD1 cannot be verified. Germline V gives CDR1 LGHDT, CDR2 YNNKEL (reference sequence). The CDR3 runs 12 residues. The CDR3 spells CASSEGTSTQYF.

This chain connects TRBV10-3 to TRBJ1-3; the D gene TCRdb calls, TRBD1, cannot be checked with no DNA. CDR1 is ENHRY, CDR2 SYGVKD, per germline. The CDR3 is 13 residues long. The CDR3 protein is CAIRGRQGNTIYF.

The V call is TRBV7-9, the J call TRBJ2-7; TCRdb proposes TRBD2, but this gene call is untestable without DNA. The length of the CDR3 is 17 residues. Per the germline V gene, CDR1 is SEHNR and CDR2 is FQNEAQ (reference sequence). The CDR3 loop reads CASSFLLAVEGGGEQYF.

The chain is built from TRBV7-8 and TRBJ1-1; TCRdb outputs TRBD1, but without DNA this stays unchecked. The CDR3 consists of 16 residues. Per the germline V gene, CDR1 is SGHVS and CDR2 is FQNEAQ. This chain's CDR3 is CASSSRQDRSYTEAFF. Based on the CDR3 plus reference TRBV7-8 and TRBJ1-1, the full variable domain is GAGVSQSPRYKVAKRGQDVALRCDPISGHVSLFWYQQALGQGPEFLTYFQNEAQLDKSGLPSDRFFAERPEGSVSTLKIQRTQQEDSAVYLCASSSRQDRSYTEAFFGQGTRLTVV.

The CDR3 protein is CSGNKPGAGELFF. The chain couples TRBV29-1 to TRBJ2-2; the TRBD1 assignment by TCRdb is unverifiable without DNA. CDR3 length: 13 residues. CDR1 and CDR2 from the germline V gene are SQVTM and ANQGSEA.

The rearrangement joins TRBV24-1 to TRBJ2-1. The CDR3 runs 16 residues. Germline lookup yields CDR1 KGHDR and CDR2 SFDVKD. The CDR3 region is CATSDPGSAFEHRQFF.

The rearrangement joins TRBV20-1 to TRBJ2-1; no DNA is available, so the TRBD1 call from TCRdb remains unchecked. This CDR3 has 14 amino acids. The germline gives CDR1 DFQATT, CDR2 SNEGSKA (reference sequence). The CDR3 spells CSAVPGQGPNEQFF.

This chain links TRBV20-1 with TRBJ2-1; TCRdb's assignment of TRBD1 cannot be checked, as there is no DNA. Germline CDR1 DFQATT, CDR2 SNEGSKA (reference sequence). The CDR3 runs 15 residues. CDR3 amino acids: CSAWDISLRENEQFF.

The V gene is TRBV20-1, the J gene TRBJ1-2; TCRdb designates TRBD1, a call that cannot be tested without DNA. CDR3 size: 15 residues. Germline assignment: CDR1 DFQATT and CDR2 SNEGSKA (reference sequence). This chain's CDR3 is CSARDRTQGDYGYTF.

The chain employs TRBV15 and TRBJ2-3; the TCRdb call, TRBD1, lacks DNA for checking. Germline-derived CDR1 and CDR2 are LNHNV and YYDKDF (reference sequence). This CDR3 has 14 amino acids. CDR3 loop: CARGQGAFTDTQYF.

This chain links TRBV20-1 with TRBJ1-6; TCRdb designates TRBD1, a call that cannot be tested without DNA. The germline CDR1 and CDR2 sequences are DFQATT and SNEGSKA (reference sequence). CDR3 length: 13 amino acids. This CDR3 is CSAKQGANSPLHF.

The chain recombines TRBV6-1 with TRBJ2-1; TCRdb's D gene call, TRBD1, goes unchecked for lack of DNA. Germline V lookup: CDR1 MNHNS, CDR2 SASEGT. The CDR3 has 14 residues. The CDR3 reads CASTPDRVNNEQFF.

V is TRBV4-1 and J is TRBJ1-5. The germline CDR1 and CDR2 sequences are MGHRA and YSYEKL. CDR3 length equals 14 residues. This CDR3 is CASSQAQGYQPQHF.

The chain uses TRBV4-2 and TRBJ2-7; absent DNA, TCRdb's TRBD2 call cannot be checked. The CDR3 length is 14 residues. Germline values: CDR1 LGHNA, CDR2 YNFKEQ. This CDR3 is CASSQGAARDEQYF.

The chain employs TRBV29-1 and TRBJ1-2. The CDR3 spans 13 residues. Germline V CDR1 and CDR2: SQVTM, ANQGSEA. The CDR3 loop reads CSVRPSSLYGYTF.

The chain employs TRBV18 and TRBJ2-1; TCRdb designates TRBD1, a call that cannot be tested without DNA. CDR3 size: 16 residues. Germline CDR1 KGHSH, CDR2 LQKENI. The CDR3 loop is CASSQGVGFTYNEQFF.

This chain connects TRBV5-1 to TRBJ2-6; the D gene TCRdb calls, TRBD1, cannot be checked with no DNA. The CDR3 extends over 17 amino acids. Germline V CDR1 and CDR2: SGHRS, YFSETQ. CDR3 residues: CASSFLGAPSGANVLTF.

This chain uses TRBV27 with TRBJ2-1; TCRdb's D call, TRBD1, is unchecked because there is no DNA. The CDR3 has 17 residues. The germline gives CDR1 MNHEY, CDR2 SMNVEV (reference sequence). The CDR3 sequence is CASSAQGAGWRGGEQFF.

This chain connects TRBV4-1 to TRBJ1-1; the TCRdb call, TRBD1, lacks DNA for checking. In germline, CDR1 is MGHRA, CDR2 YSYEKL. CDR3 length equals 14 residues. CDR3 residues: CASSQGQGRSEAFF.